This T cell receptor beta chain was observed in a study of blood T cells in healthy people across ages. A J-beta primer mix and a sample-barcoded 5' primer were used in a second PCR of roughly 7 to 12 cycles. TCRdb re-called the 5' RACE reads through MiXCR, storing one row per CDR3 protein. The repertoire includes 600,000 to 1,000,000 distinct CDR3 sequences, 25% of them detected once, and under 4% sits in the top ten. This clonotype has just a few counts. This CDR3 region has 15 residues. Germline V gene data show CDR1 as SGHTA and CDR2 as FQGNSA. Germline trimming cut 5 bases from V and 5 bases from J; bases unmatched to any gene: 5. This sample also belongs to another study, concerning T cells of mothers and their children.

The clonotype originates from a boy aged 5-17 years in good health. V gene TRBV7-2 combines with J gene TRBJ2-7; 14 nucleotides match TRBD2. The sample consisted of blood. DNA of the CDR3: TGTGCCAGCAGCCTTCGACTAGCGGGAGGGAACGAGCAGTACTTC. The encoded protein is CASSLRLAGGNEQYF.